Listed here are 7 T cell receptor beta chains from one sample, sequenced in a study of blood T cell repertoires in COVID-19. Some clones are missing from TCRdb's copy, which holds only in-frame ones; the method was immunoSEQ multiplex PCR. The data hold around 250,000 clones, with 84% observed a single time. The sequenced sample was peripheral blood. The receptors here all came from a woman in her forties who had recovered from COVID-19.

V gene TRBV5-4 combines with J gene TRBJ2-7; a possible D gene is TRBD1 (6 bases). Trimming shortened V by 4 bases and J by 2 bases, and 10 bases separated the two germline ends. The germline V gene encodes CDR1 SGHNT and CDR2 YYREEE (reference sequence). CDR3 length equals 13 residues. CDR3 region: CASSNRDTYEQYF. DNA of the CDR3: TGTGCCAGCAGCAACCGGGACACCTACGAGCAGTACTTC. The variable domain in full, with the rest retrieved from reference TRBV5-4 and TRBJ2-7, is ETGVTQSPTHLIKTRGQQVTLRCSSQSGHNTVSWYQQALGQGPQFIFQYYREEENGRGNFPPRFSGLQFPNYSSELNVNALELDDSALYLCASSNRDTYEQYFGPGTRLTVT.

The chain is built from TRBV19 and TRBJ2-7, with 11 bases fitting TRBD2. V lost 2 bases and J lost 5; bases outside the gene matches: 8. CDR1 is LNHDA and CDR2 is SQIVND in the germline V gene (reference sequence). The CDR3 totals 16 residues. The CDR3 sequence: CASSIKLAGAAHEQYF. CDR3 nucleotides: TGTGCCAGTAGTATAAAACTAGCGGGGGCCGCCCACGAGCAGTACTTC.

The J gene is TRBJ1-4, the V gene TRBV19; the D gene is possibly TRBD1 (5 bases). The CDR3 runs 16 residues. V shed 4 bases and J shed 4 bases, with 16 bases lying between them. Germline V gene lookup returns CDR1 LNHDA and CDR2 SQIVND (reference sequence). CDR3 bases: TGTGCCAGTAGTAGCGTCCAGGGAAGCCGTAATGAAAAACTGTTTTTT. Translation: CASSSVQGSRNEKLFF.

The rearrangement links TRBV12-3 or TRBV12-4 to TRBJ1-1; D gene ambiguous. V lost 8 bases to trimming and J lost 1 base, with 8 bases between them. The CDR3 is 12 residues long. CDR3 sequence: CASEVGNTEAFF. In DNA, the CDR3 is TGTGCCAGCGAGGTTGGGAACACTGAAGCTTTCTTT.

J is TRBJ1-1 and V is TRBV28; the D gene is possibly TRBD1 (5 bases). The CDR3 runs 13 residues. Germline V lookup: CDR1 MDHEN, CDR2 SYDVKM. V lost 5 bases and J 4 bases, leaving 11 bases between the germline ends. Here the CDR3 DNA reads TGTGCCAGCAGTCTCCCGGGGGGCACTGAAGCTTTCTTT. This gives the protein CASSLPGGTEAFF.

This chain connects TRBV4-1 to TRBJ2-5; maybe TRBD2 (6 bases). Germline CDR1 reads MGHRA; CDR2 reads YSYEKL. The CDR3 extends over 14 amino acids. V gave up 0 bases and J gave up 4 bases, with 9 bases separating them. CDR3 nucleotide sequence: TGCGCCAGCAGCCAAGAGCTGGGAGGAGAGACCCAGTACTTC. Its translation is CASSQELGGETQYF.

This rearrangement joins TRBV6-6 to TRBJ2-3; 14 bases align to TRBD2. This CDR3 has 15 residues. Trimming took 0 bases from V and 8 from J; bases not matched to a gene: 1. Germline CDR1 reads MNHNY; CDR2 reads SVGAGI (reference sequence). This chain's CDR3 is CASSYSGTSGGTQYF. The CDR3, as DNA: TGTGCCAGCAGTTACTCTGGGACTAGCGGGGGTACGCAGTATTTT.